What follows are 21 T cell receptor beta chains derived from one specimen sequenced in a study of blood T cell repertoires in COVID-19. TCRdb's copy holds only in-frame clones and misses some; the assay was immunoSEQ multiplex PCR. The sample has 150,000 to 200,000 clones; 85% to 90% are singletons. Sequencing was done on a sample of peripheral blood. The source is a woman aged 80 or older in a cohort sampled during active or convalescent COVID-19.

Only one count was recorded for this clone. The chain recombines TRBV5-1 with TRBJ1-5, with TRBD1 matching 7 bases. The CDR3 loop spans 14 amino acids. V was clipped by 1 base and J by 9 bases; unmatched bases: 7. The germline V gene has CDR1 SGHRS and CDR2 YFSETQ. The CDR3, as DNA: TGCGCCAGCAGCTTGCAGGGGGGCATTGGGCCCCAGCATTTT. Translated: CASSLQGGIGPQHF.

V gene TRBV5-1 combines with J gene TRBJ1-4; 11 bases are a match to TRBD1. J was trimmed by 5 bases and V by 4 bases; bases with no gene match: 4. This CDR3 is 15 amino acids long. Per the germline V gene, CDR1 is SGHRS and CDR2 is YFSETQ. The CDR3 reads CASSGGTGGNEKLFF. DNA of the CDR3: TGCGCCAGCAGCGGCGGGACAGGGGGGAATGAAAAACTGTTTTTT.

This clone was seen only once. The rearrangement joins TRBV28 to TRBJ1-4; D might be TRBD1 (6 bases). V lost 6 bases to trimming and J lost 3 bases, with 14 bases between them. The CDR3 has 15 amino acids. CDR1 is MDHEN, CDR2 SYDVKM, per germline. In nucleotides, the CDR3 is TGTGCCAGCAGCCCGGCGGGGGCATCTAATGAAAAACTGTTTTTT. This translates into CASSPAGASNEKLFF.

The chain carries TRBV10-3 and TRBJ2-1; D is unclear. Per germline, CDR1 ENHRY and CDR2 SYGVKD. Trimming cost V 0 bases and J 11 bases, with 8 bases left between them. The CDR3 sequence is 12 residues long. CDR3 loop: CAISESLAQQFF. The CDR3, as DNA: TGTGCCATCAGTGAGTCGTTAGCACAGCAGTTCTTC.

The genes are TRBV30 and TRBJ1-3; no firm D call. This CDR3 comprises 13 residues. V shed 6 bases and J shed 0 bases, with 9 bases lying between them. CDR1 GTSNPN and CDR2 SVGIG come from the germline V gene (reference sequence). The CDR3 loop reads CACTRDSGNTIYF. The CDR3 DNA follows: TGTGCCTGTACCCGGGACTCTGGAAACACCATATATTTT.

The chain has TRBV11-2 and TRBJ1-2, with 9 bases fitting TRBD1. Trimming at V came to 5 bases and at J to 4 bases, leaving 17 bases not matched to a gene. Germline V gene sequence: CDR1 SGHAT, CDR2 FQNNGV. CDR3 size: 18 residues. This CDR3 reads CASSQPYQKTGGSYGYTF. DNA for the CDR3: TGTGCCAGCAGCCAACCCTACCAAAAGACAGGGGGAAGCTATGGCTACACCTTC.

This sequence joins TRBV10-3 and TRBJ2-1, with 11 nucleotides matching TRBD2. Looked up from germline, CDR1 is ENHRY and CDR2 is SYGVKD. Unmatched junction bases numbered 6, after V lost 3 bases and J lost 5 bases. This CDR3 spans 16 amino acids. The CDR3 DNA sequence: TGTGCCATCAGTGATGGGGTAGCGGGAGGGGACAATGAGCAGTTCTTC. Translating it yields CAISDGVAGGDNEQFF.

This clone was seen only a few times. This chain joins TRBV4-3 and TRBJ2-7; weak D call: TRBD2 (5 bases). This CDR3 comprises 16 residues. V lost 1 base and J 4 bases, leaving 17 bases between the germline ends. CDR1 is LGHNA, CDR2 YSLEER, per germline. CDR3 region: CASSQVAYPGKYEQYF. The CDR3 region has the DNA TGCGCCAGCAGCCAAGTCGCCTATCCGGGAAAATACGAGCAGTACTTC.

This clone was counted a few times. V and J are TRBV6-4 and TRBJ2-1; TRBD1 might be the D (6 bases). Germline values: CDR1 MRHNA, CDR2 SNTAGT. The V and J ends lost 3 bases and 2 bases respectively, with 11 bases between them. CDR3 length: 15 amino acids. CDR3 sequence reads: CASSEGWGPYNEQFF. The CDR3 coding sequence is TGTGCCAGCAGTGAAGGGTGGGGGCCCTACAATGAGCAGTTCTTC.

On this clone itself: This sample includes further DNA sequences coding for the same CDR3. The chain employs TRBV6-2 or TRBV6-3 and TRBJ2-1; the D is unclear. Per the germline V gene, CDR1 is MNHEY and CDR2 is SVGEGT. The V gene lost 0 bases and the J gene lost 4 bases, with 4 bases spanning the gap. The CDR3 is 13 amino acids. The DNA for the CDR3 is TGTGCCAGCAGTTACTCCGGTTACAATGAGCAGTTCTTC. Its translation is CASSYSGYNEQFF.

The CDR3 loop reads CASRLQGSPYEQYF. For the CDR3, the DNA is TGTGCCAGCAGGTTACAGGGTTCGCCCTACGAGCAGTACTTC. The V call is TRBV7-8, the J call TRBJ2-7; D may be TRBD1 (6 bases). Trimming left V 6 bases short and J 2 bases short, with 14 bases between. Germline CDR1 reads SGHVS; CDR2 reads FQNEAQ. This CDR3 is 14 amino acids long.

V gene TRBV10-1 combines with J gene TRBJ1-1, with a weak D call TRBD1 (5 bases). The CDR3 loop spans 13 amino acids. V was trimmed by 6 bases and J by 1 base, leaving 9 bases between them. Germline V gene lookup returns CDR1 WNHNN and CDR2 SYGVQD (reference sequence). In nucleotides, the CDR3 is TGCGCCAGCAGCGACGGACAGAACACTGAAGCTTTCTTT. This gives the protein CASSDGQNTEAFF.

The chain uses TRBV6-2 or TRBV6-3 and TRBJ1-1; 10 bases align to TRBD1. V lost 5 bases, J lost 11 bases, and 11 bases stayed unmatched. Germline CDR1 and CDR2: MNHEY and SVGEGT. CDR3 length: 14 residues. CDR3 residues: CASSNAPGQGKAFF. CDR3 in DNA: TGTGCCAGCAGTAATGCCCCGGGACAGGGGAAGGCTTTCTTT.

The chain employs TRBV15 and TRBJ1-4; D unresolved. Per the germline V gene, CDR1 is LNHNV and CDR2 is YYDKDF (reference sequence). This CDR3 spans 14 amino acids. Trimming removed 1 base at V and 8 bases at J, with 11 bases between. CDR3 sequence: CATSRVGDEEKLFF. CDR3 coding DNA: TGTGCCACCAGCAGAGTAGGAGATGAGGAAAAACTGTTTTTT.

J is TRBJ2-3 and V is TRBV4-3; 7 nucleotides match TRBD2. Per the germline V gene, CDR1 is LGHNA and CDR2 is YSLEER. V gave up 1 base and J gave up 4 bases; unmatched junction bases: 5. This CDR3 contains 15 residues. This CDR3 is CASSQAVGGSDTQYF. The DNA of the CDR3 is TGCGCCAGCAGCCAAGCCGTGGGGGGGTCAGATACGCAGTATTTT.

V and J are TRBV21-1 and TRBJ1-4; the table gives TRBD1 as D, unverified against the DNA. TRBV21-1 constitutes a pseudogene. This CDR3 has 15 residues. The CDR3 DNA follows: TGTGCCAGCACCCCAGACAGGGGGCTTTGTGAAAAACTGTTTTTT. Amino acid sequence: CASTPDRGLCEKLFF.

The gene calls are TRBV28 and TRBJ1-4, with 9 bases that match TRBD1. CDR3 size: 15 residues. The V gene end was trimmed by 4 bases and the J gene end by 3 bases; junction bases not matched to a gene: 3. Per the germline V gene, CDR1 is MDHEN and CDR2 is SYDVKM. CDR3 in amino acids: CASSYRGLSNEKLFF. CDR3 DNA sequence: TGTGCCAGCAGTTACAGGGGGCTATCTAATGAAAAACTGTTTTTT.

The count of this clone is one. This chain connects TRBV19 to TRBJ1-1; D may be TRBD1 (6 bases). Trimming stripped 0 bases from V and 0 bases from J, with 14 bases between. Germline V gene data show CDR1 as LNHDA and CDR2 as SQIVND (reference sequence). The CDR3 spans 17 residues. CDR3 loop: CASSIDPTGTLNTEAFF. The DNA of the CDR3 is TGTGCCAGTAGTATAGACCCTACAGGGACCTTGAACACTGAAGCTTTCTTT.

The gene calls are TRBV5-4 and TRBJ1-3; D gene unclear. This CDR3 comprises 17 residues. Trimming removed 0 bases at V and 0 bases at J, with 13 bases between. CDR1 and CDR2 (germline): SGHNT, YYREEE (reference sequence). This chain's CDR3 is CASSLAPGSVSGNTIYF. The CDR3 DNA reads as TGTGCCAGCAGCTTGGCCCCAGGATCCGTCTCTGGAAACACCATATATTTT.

V gene TRBV9 combines with J gene TRBJ1-1, with 9 bases fitting TRBD1. Germline CDR1 SGDLS, CDR2 YYNGEE. This CDR3 spans 14 amino acids. Trimming at V came to 5 bases and at J to 0 bases, leaving 2 bases not matched to a gene. The CDR3 DNA reads as TGTGCCAGCAGTGGACAGGGGATGAACACTGAAGCTTTCTTT. Protein: CASSGQGMNTEAFF.

Only one count was recorded for this clone. The rearrangement joins TRBV6-5 to TRBJ2-7, with D possibly TRBD2 on 5 matching bases. Trimming pared 5 bases from V and 4 bases from J, leaving 15 bases between. Germline assignment: CDR1 MNHEY and CDR2 SVGAGI. The CDR3 extends over 14 amino acids. CDR3 sequence: CASSPAGPGYEQYF. Here the CDR3 DNA reads TGTGCCAGCAGTCCCGCGGGCCCGGGTTACGAGCAGTACTTC.